This TCR beta chain was retrieved from a study of tumor-infiltrating lymphocytes in primary liver carcinoma. Findings of the study overall: Pairs comparing tumor with adjacent tissue or blood overlapped less than pairs drawn from tumor regions.

In the case of this clonotype: Antigen: not known. Since no conserved phenylalanine or tryptophan closes the CDR3, a read error is the likely cause. The DNA is left out, because the CDR3 cannot be placed on it with certainty; the CDR3 is given as TCRdb lists it.

Total RNA amounting to around 450 ng was the source from which TCR beta cDNA was made with a constant-region primer. It was through three nested multiplex PCR rounds of slightly modified ARM-PCR that TCR beta libraries arose. TCRdb itself ran the multiplex PCR reads through MiXCR, one entry per CDR3 protein. The table includes about 43,000 distinct CDR3 sequences, about three quarters detected once. Extraction of RNA together with DNA used about 17-30 mg of unsorted bulk tissue. This receptor was taken from a man between 40 and 49 years old with primary liver carcinoma and hepatitis B virus infection. Sequencing input: liver tumor tissue from sampling region 2. As for subset: tumor region T2, inferior pole.

This CDR3 reads CSVADRAPRAVL. V is TRBV29-1 and J is TRBJ2-7; TRBD1 was called by the table and not checked on the DNA. The germline gives CDR1 SQVTM, CDR2 ANQGSEA. The CDR3 length equals 12 residues, ends included.